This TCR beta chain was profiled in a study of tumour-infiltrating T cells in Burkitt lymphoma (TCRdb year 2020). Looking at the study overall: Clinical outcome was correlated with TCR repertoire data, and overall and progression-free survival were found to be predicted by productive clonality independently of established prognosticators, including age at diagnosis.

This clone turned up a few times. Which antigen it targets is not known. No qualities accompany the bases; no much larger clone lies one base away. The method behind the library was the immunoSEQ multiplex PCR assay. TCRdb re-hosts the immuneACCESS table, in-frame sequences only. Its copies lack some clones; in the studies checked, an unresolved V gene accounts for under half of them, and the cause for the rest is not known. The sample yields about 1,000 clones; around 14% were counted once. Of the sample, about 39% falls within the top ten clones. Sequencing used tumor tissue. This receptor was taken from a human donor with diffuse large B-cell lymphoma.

The CDR3 corresponds to CASSMGLAGPYEQYF. The nucleotides read TGTGCCAGCAGCATGGGACTAGCGGGGCCCTACGAGCAGTACTTC. The chain was built from TRBV27 and TRBJ2-7, with 13 central nucleotides matching TRBD2. After removal of 6 bases from V and 2 bases from J, the junction retains 4 bases not matched to a gene. CDR1 and CDR2, looked up from the germline V gene (reference sequence), are MNHEY and SMNVEV. From the cysteine up to the phenylalanine, the CDR3 has a length of 15 residues. The retained sequence is limited to the CDR3, 45 bases, with the frame set at the first base.